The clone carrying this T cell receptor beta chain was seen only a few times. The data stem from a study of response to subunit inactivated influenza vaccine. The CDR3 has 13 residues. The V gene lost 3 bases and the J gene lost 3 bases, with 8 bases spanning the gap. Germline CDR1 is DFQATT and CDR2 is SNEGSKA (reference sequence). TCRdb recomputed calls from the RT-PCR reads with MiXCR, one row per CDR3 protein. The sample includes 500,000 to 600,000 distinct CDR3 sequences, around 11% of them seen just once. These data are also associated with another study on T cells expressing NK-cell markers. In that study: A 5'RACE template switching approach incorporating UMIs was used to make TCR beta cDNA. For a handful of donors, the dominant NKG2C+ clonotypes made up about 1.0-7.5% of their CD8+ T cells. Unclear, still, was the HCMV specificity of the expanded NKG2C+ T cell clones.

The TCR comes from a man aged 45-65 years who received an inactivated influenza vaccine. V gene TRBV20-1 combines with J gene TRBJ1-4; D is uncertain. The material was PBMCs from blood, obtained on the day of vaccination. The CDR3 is CSASPGPNEKLFF. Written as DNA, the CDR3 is TGCAGTGCTAGCCCGGGCCCTAATGAAAAACTGTTTTTT.